The text below deals with one T cell receptor (beta chain). Germline CDR1 is SGDLS and CDR2 is YYNGEE. J lost 8 bases, V lost 4 bases, and 3 bases had no gene match. CDR3 length: 12 residues. Clones were sequenced by immunoSEQ multiplex PCR, and TCRdb holds only the in-frame ones, with some missing. The data hold roughly 6,400 clones, with around 68% observed a single time. The data are from a study of somatic mutations in cytotoxic T cells in rheumatoid arthritis. Study-wide background: The authors flow-sorted some V beta antibody-stained T-cell populations at nearly 100% purity, including V beta1+ cells that they sequenced for TCRB.

The chain carries TRBV9 and TRBJ2-1, with 7 bases identical to TRBD2. Sequencing used CD8+ T cells sorted from blood. The receptor was isolated from a woman aged 45-65 years in good health. CDR3 nucleotide sequence: TGTGCCAGCAGCCGGGCGGGGGATGAGCAGTTCTTC. Protein: CASSRAGDEQFF.